This T cell receptor beta chain was recovered during a study of blood T cells in healthy people across ages. Study results and caveats: Researchers judged that diversity estimates from one million T cells fell short of true values.

Germline values: CDR1 MDHEN, CDR2 SYDVKM. The CDR3 sequence is 14 residues long. With 7 bases removed from V and 2 bases from J, the gap between germline ends came to 15 bases. The donors, aged roughly 6 to 90, were healthy Caucasians from Russia. Total RNA was extracted at no less than 6 micrograms per sample. Then a second PCR, running roughly 6 to 12 cycles, was carried out with a sample-barcoded 5' primer and a J-beta primer mix. Every cDNA molecule bore a tag from a template-switch adaptor containing 12 random nucleotides. TCRdb fed the 5' RACE reads into MiXCR, producing one record per CDR3 protein. The sample lists roughly 700,000 distinct CDR3 sequences, roughly 32% occurring once. This clonotype occurred many times. Its antigen is unidentified.

What was sequenced was blood. This chain links TRBV28 with TRBJ2-7; maybe TRBD2 (7 bases). The clonotype was recovered from a woman of 80 years or more in good health. The CDR3 loop is CASMPPGGPYEQYF. DNA for the CDR3: TGTGCCAGCATGCCCCCGGGGGGCCCCTACGAGCAGTACTTC.